Sequencing of this TCR beta chain was carried out in a study of shared clonotypes between healthy human individuals. Whole-study findings and limits: Few donors restricted represented genetic and exposure-history diversity. Clonotype sharing among donors likely depends on sequencing depth. The study found approximately 5% of naive CD4 clonotypes shared across a few donors.

About this clone itself: What it recognizes is unknown.

Method: immunoSEQ multiplex PCR; TCRdb's copy keeps in-frame clones and lacks some. The table includes approximately 980,000 clones, about 80% detected once. The J segment lost 0 bases and the V segment lost 1 base, leaving 3 bases of the junction unmatched. The CDR3 length is 15 residues. CDR1 and CDR2 from the germline V gene are SGHNT and YYREEE (reference sequence). The investigators split CD4+ cells into a CD45RA+ naive subset and a CD45RA-negative memory subset. The receptor was isolated from a man between 18 and 35 years old in good health. Sequencing was done on a sample of memory CD4+ T cells sorted from blood. The subset was: CD45RA-negative fraction. The gene calls are TRBV5-4 and TRBJ2-7; 8 positions match TRBD2. The CDR3 protein is CASSLTSGASYEQYF. In DNA, the CDR3 is TGTGCCAGCAGCTTGACTAGCGGCGCCTCCTACGAGCAGTACTTC.